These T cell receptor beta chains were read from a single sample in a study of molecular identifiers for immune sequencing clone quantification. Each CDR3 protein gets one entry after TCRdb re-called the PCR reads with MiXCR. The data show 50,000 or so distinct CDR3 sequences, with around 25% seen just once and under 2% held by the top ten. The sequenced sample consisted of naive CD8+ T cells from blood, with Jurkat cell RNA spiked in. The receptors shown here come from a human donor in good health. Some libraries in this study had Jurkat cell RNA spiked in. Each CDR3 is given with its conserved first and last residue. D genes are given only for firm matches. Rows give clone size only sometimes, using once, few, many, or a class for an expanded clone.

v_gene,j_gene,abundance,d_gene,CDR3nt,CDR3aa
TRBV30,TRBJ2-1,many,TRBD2,TGTGCCTGGAGTGTAAGTAGCGGGAGCCTCCCGTTCTTC,CAWSVSSGSLPFF
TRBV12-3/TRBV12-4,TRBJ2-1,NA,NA,TGTGCCAGCAGTGGAGGTGACGGAACCTACAATGAGCAGTTCTTC,CASSGGDGTYNEQFF
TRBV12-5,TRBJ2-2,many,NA,TGTGCTAGTGCCTCTCACCGGCTGGCGGGGATCGGGGAGCTGTTTTTT,CASASHRLAGIGELFF
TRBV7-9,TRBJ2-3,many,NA,TGTGCCAGCAGGGGGCCGGGACCTCAGAGCACAGATACGCAGTATTTT,CASRGPGPQSTDTQYF
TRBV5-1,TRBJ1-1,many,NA,TGCGCCAGCAGCACGGACAGATCGAACACTGAAGCTTTCTTT,CASSTDRSNTEAFF
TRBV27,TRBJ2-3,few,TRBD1,TGTGCCAGCAGTCCTACCCAGGGGGCGGGCACGCAGTATTTT,CASSPTQGAGTQYF
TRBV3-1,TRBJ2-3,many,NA,TGTGCCAGCAGCCCCGGGGAGGCCTCCCAAACAGATACGCAGTATTTT,CASSPGEASQTDTQYF
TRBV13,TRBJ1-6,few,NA,TGTGCCAGCAGCTTTGGACGGAATAATTCACCCCTCCACTTT,CASSFGRNNSPLHF
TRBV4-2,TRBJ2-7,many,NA,TGTGCCAGCAGCTCCGCCGGGAACTACGAGCAGTACTTC,CASSSAGNYEQYF
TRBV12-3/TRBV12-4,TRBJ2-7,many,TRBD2,TGTGCCAGCAGCCACTCCCGGGAGGGCCATCCGCCGAAAGAGCAGTACTTC,CASSHSREGHPPKEQYF
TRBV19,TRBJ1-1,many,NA,TGTGCCAGTAGTATATCCTCGGGATTCACTGAAGCTTTCTTT,CASSISSGFTEAFF
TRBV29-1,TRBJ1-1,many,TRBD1,TGCAGCGTTCGACAGGGGGCCGGGACTGAAGCTTTCTTT,CSVRQGAGTEAFF
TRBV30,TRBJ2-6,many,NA,TGTGCCTGGAGTGAGGGCCTCTCTGGGGCCAACGTCCTGACTTTC,CAWSEGLSGANVLTF
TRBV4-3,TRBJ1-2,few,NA,TGCGCCAGCAGCCAAGATCGAGGGGGGGGACCTGTGCATGGCTACACCTTC,CASSQDRGGGPVHGYTF
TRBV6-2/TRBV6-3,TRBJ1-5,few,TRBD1,TGTGCCAGCAGTTACTCTCCACAGGGGCATGGACAGCCCCAGCATTTT,CASSYSPQGHGQPQHF
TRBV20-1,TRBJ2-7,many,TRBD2,TGCAGTGCCAGGACTAGCGGGAACTACGAGCAGTACTTC,CSARTSGNYEQYF
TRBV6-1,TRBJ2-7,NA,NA,TGTGCCAGCGAAGATCGGGGGGCAGGATACTACGAGCAGTACTTC,CASEDRGAGYYEQYF
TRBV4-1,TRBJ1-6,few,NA,TGCGCCAGCAGCCAGGGGGGGGGTCTGGATTCACCCCTCCACTTT,CASSQGGGLDSPLHF
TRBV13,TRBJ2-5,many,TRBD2,TGTGCCAGCAGCTTAGCTCTAGCGGGGGGAGAAGAGACCCAGTACTTC,CASSLALAGGEETQYF
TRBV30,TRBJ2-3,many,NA,TGTGCCTGGAGCATAAAGCCGCCCTCAGATACGCAGTATTTT,CAWSIKPPSDTQYF
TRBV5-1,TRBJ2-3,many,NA,TGCGCCAGCAGCTTGCAAAGGGGGGCCCCGACAGATACGCAGTATTTT,CASSLQRGAPTDTQYF
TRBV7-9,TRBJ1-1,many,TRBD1,TGTGCCAGCAGCCCTCGGACAGGTCCCATGAACACTGAAGCTTTCTTT,CASSPRTGPMNTEAFF
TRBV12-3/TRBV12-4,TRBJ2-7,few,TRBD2,TGTGCCGGCAGTTTAGAGCCTCCGGGACTAGCACTCGAGCAGTACTTC,CAGSLEPPGLALEQYF
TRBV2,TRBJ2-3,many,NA,TGTGCCAGCGCCCTTACCTCGCAGTATTTT,CASALTSQYF
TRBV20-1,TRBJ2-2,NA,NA,TGCAGTGCTTACGGGAACACCGGGGAGTTGTTTTTT,CSAYGNTGELFF
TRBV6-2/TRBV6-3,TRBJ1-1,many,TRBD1,TGTGCCAGCAGTAGCACAGGGGGTAGTGGCACTGAAGCTTTCTTT,CASSSTGGSGTEAFF
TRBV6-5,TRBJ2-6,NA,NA,TGTGGCAGCTCAACAAATCCTGGGGCCAACGTCCTGACTTTC,CGSSTNPGANVLTF
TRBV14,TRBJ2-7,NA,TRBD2,TGTGCCAGCAGCCAAGATACTAGCGATTACGAGCAGTACTTC,CASSQDTSDYEQYF
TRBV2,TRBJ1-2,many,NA,TGTGCCAGCAGTGAAGTTCCAGGGGAGGGCTATGGCTACACCTTC,CASSEVPGEGYGYTF
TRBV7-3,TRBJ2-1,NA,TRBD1,TGTGCCGGCAGCTTTAGGTTCGGGACAGGGGTCAATGAGCAGTTCTTC,CAGSFRFGTGVNEQFF
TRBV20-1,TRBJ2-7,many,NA,TGCAGTGCCACTGTGACAGGAACCTACGAGCAGTACTTC,CSATVTGTYEQYF
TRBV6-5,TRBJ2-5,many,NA,TGTGCCAGCAGTTACTCGAGGCTCCAAGAGACCCAGTACTTC,CASSYSRLQETQYF
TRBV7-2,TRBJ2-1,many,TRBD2,TGTGCCAGCAGCACGGGACTAGCGGGAATATACAATGAGCAGTTCTTC,CASSTGLAGIYNEQFF
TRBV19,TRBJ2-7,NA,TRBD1,TGTGCCAGTCGTCGCGGGACAGGGATCTCCTACGAGCAGTACTTC,CASRRGTGISYEQYF
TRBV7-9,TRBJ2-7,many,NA,TGTGCCAGCAGCTTAGTCGAAAACGGGGGATACGAGCAGTACTTC,CASSLVENGGYEQYF
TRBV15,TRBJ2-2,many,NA,TGTGCCACCAGCAGAGACCAGGCCGGGTTTTACATCGGGGAGCTGTTTTTT,CATSRDQAGFYIGELFF
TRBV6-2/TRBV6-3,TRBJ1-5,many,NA,TGTGCCAGCAGTTACTGGGAGGCCTATCAGCCCCAGCATTTT,CASSYWEAYQPQHF
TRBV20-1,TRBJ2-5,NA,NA,TGCAGTGCTAGATTCTGGAAGAGCTTGGCTTGGACACCTAATGTGGAGACCCAGTACTTC,CSARFWKSLAWTPNVETQYF
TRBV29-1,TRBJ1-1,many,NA,TGCAGCGTTGAGGGGGCGATGGACACTGAAGCTTTCTTT,CSVEGAMDTEAFF
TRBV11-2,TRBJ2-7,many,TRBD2,TGTGCCAGCAGCTTAGTCCACGGGGGGTTCTACGAGCAGTACTTC,CASSLVHGGFYEQYF
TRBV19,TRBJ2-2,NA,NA,TGTGCCAGTAATATAGGGTCAGGTAACACCGGGGAGCTGTTTTTT,CASNIGSGNTGELFF
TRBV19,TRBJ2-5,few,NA,TGTGCCAGTAGTGGACGGGACACCATTCAAGAGACCCAGTACTTC,CASSGRDTIQETQYF
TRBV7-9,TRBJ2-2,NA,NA,TGTGCCAGCAGCACGGAACATACCACCGGGGAGCTGTTTTTT,CASSTEHTTGELFF
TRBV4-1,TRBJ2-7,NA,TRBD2,TGCGCCAGCAGCCAAGGAACTAGCGGGGGGAGGACCGCGCAGTACTTC,CASSQGTSGGRTAQYF
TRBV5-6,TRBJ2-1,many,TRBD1,TGTGCCAGCAGCCTGACAGGGAACTCTTACAATGAGCAGTTCTTC,CASSLTGNSYNEQFF